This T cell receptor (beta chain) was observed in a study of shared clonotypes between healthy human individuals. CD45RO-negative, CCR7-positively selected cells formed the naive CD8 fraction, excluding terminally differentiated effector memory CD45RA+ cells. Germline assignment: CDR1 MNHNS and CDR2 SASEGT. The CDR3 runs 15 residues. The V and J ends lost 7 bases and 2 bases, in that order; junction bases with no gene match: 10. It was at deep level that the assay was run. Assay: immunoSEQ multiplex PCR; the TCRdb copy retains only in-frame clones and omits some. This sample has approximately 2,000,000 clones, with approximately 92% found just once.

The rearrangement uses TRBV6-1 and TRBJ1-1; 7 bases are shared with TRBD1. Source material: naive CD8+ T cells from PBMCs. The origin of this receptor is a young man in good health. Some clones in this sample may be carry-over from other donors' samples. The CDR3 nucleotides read TGTGCCAGCATTGAGGACACAGGGGAAAACACTGAAGCTTTCTTT. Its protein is CASIEDTGENTEAFF.